This TCR beta chain was observed in a study of blood T cell repertoires in COVID-19 (dated by TCRdb to 2018 to 2020). About the investigation overall: The collaborator samples originated in the United States, Italy and Spain and spanned the acute and convalescent phases of COVID-19. The prospective study material was composed of cDNA or gDNA derived from T cells, B-cell-depleted T cells, or PBMCs. Deeply sampled blood TCRbeta repertoires from subjects exposed to, actively infected with, or recovered from COVID-19 were included in the dataset. The repertoires were released in a freely available public database intended as a resource for research on the immune response to SARS-CoV-2. Samples came from the ongoing ImmuneRACE study (first 160 participants) plus 1,254 subjects from 6 global collaborators. A de-identified subject ID, COVID-19 status, age in years and sex were almost always included in the sample metadata. Where HLA class I and class II types were available, the types were taken from metadata supplied by the sample provider, not from assay-based typing. Findings and caveats that apply to the study as a whole: The quantity of clinical and demographic metadata differed by source and by participant and was supplied without curation.

As to this clone: The antigen this receptor binds is unknown. Nothing much larger sits one base from this clone, and base qualities are not available.

TCRbeta CDR3 regions were amplified from genomic DNA by means of the immunoSEQ Assay, a bias-controlled multiplex PCR. The study's processing was this. Nucleated cell counts per sample were estimated from amplification of reference gene primers within the assay. To quantify the absolute abundance of each unique TCRbeta CDR3 rearrangement, sequence reads were collapsed and filtered. For each sample, productive Simpson clonality was calculated as the square root of Simpson's diversity index over productive rearrangements. Sourced from immuneACCESS, this table was stored by TCRdb with only in-frame sequences that have V and J called. A share of the clones is absent; for the studies checked, an unresolved V gene accounts for under half, and the remainder has no known explanation. V and J calls and clone size are as listed in that table; D and trimming were resolved from the DNA. This sample gives about 200,000 clones in total; about 88% of them show up just once. The ten largest clones take up around 17% of the sample.

In Seattle, one collaborating source enrolled patients while the infection was active and tracked those patients longitudinally over the course of disease. Whole blood was collected in K2EDTA tubes by collaborating institutions according to the institutions' own protocols. Collaborator samples were shipped for TCRbeta analysis as frozen whole blood, isolated PBMCs, or DNA extracted from either sample type. The CDR3 spans 14 residues, from the cysteine through the phenylalanine. Only the CDR3 portion is preserved as DNA: 42 bases, with reading frame beginning at the first base. The germline ends are 9 bases apart after V is trimmed by 5 bases and J by 1 base. CDR1 and CDR2 (SGHRS, YFSETQ) derive from the germline V gene.

Recombination linked TRBV5-1 to TRBJ2-2, with no D gene named confidently. This TCR came from a man aged 50-59 years with COVID-19, enrolled during active disease. Sequencing was performed on peripheral blood. CDR3 reads: CASSYRQNTGELFF. The DNA sequence reads TGCGCCAGCAGTTATAGACAGAACACCGGGGAGCTGTTTTTT.